These 28 T cell receptor beta chains were sequenced from one sample in a study of OX40 agonist ivuxolimab in advanced cancers. Sequencing used immunoSEQ multiplex PCR; TCRdb keeps in-frame clones, though not all of them. The sample lists 65,000 to 90,000 clones, approximately 90% seen once, with about 8.3% in the top ten. The sample was CD4+ or CD8+ T cells sorted from blood, taken in a trial of the OX40 agonist ivuxolimab. These receptors were obtained from an adult with an advanced solid tumor such as melanoma, head and neck, liver or kidney cancer.

Here the CDR3 reads CASSVSGGSTDTQYF. For the CDR3, the DNA is TGTGCCAGTTCTGTTAGCGGGGGGAGCACAGATACGCAGTATTTT. This chain links TRBV2 with TRBJ2-3; the match to TRBD2 covers 10 bases. The CDR3 sequence is 15 residues long. The ends lost 9 bases at V and 0 bases at J; junction bases unmatched: 6. CDR1 is SNHLY and CDR2 is FYNNEI in the germline V gene.

V usage is TRBV11-2 and J usage is TRBJ1-2; 7 bases fit TRBD1. Trimming at V came to 5 bases and at J to 6 bases, leaving 12 bases not matched to a gene. CDR3 length: 15 amino acids. Germline loops: CDR1 SGHAT, CDR2 FQNNGV. CDR3 bases: TGTGCCAGCAGCAGCGTTAAGACAGGGACCCATGGCTACACCTTC. This gives the protein CASSSVKTGTHGYTF.

The J gene is TRBJ2-3, the V gene TRBV29-1; a weak D match, TRBD2 (6 bases). CDR3 length equals 13 residues. V lost 3 bases to trimming and J lost 4 bases, with 11 bases between them. Per the germline V gene, CDR1 is SQVTM and CDR2 is ANQGSEA. CDR3 sequence: CSVDGREADTQYF. In DNA form, the CDR3 reads TGCAGCGTTGATGGCAGGGAGGCAGATACGCAGTATTTT.

The chain links TRBV5-1 to TRBJ2-3; possibly TRBD2 for D (5 bases). The V and J ends lost 0 bases and 6 bases respectively, with 17 bases between them. The CDR3 contains 16 residues. Germline CDR1 SGHRS, CDR2 YFSETQ. CDR3 DNA sequence: TGCGCCAGCAGCTTGGAATGGCGGGCGGCCGAGGATACGCAGTATTTT. This encodes CASSLEWRAAEDTQYF.

The table lists this clone with a few counts. The J gene is TRBJ2-1, the V gene TRBV7-2; D uncertain. Between the trimmed V and J ends, which lost 5 bases and 2 bases, there was a span of 13 bases. Germline V gene lookup returns CDR1 SGHTA and CDR2 FQGNSA. The CDR3 loop spans 15 amino acids. The CDR3 region has the DNA TGTGCCAGCAGCCCCTTCCCCTTGGCCTACAATGAGCAGTTCTTC. This translates into CASSPFPLAYNEQFF.

V is TRBV10-3 and J is TRBJ2-7; 8 bases agree with TRBD1. Germline V gene lookup returns CDR1 ENHRY and CDR2 SYGVKD. V dropped 2 bases and J dropped 12; count of bases not matched to a gene: 9. The CDR3 runs 13 residues. The CDR3 protein is CAISEGTGPGGYF. In DNA form, the CDR3 reads TGTGCCATCAGTGAGGGGACAGGTCCTGGGGGGTACTTC.

The V gene is TRBV5-8, the J gene TRBJ2-7; the D gene could be TRBD1 or TRBD2 (5 bases each). The germline V gene encodes CDR1 SGHTS and CDR2 YDEGEE. Trimming cost V 4 bases and J 5 bases, with 16 bases left between them. This CDR3 region has 14 residues. As DNA, the CDR3 is TGTGCCAGCAGCCCCTCTACAGGAGGCGACGAGCAGTACTTC. It is translated as CASSPSTGGDEQYF.

The rearrangement links TRBV11-3 to TRBJ2-5; D is uncertain. The germline V and J ends were trimmed by 2 bases and 1 base, with 17 bases remaining between them. CDR1 is SGHNT, CDR2 YENEEA, per germline. The CDR3 is 17 amino acids. CDR3 nucleotide sequence: TGTGCCAGCAGCTTATTCGTGGCTGACAAGTTCCAAGAGACCCAGTACTTC. Translation gives CASSLFVADKFQETQYF.

The gene calls are TRBV4-3 and TRBJ1-1; D is undetermined. In germline, CDR1 is LGHNA, CDR2 YSLEER. This CDR3 spans 17 amino acids. Trimming cost V 0 bases and J 3 bases, with 17 bases left between them. The CDR3 protein is CASSQDPADPVDTEAFF. As DNA, the CDR3 is TGCGCCAGCAGCCAAGATCCCGCGGACCCCGTCGACACTGAAGCTTTCTTT.

V gene TRBV27 combines with J gene TRBJ2-3; 8 nucleotides line up with TRBD2. J was trimmed by 1 base and V by 2 bases; bases with no gene match: 8. CDR3 length: 17 amino acids. Germline V gene data show CDR1 as MNHEY and CDR2 as SMNVEV (reference sequence). The CDR3 here is CASSLTGLAWRTDTQYF. For the CDR3, the DNA is TGTGCCAGCAGTTTAACCGGACTAGCCTGGCGCACAGATACGCAGTATTTT.

Details on this clone: A read error may produce the germline difference seen at one junction end. The rearrangement joins TRBV7-9 to TRBJ2-1, with D perhaps TRBD2 (5 bases). Germline values: CDR1 SEHNR, CDR2 FQNEAQ (reference sequence). This CDR3 contains 11 residues. In DNA form, the CDR3 reads TGTGCCAGCAGCTTAAAGTGGGAGCGGTTCTTC. This gives the protein CASSLKWERFF.

The chain joins TRBV4-3 to TRBJ1-4; a weak D match, TRBD1 (6 bases). From germline, CDR1 is LGHNA and CDR2 YSLEER. This CDR3 region has 15 residues. Trimming stripped 4 bases from V and 7 bases from J, with 16 bases between. For the CDR3, the DNA is TGCGCCAGCAGCCCTCTAGGGGGGGGCGCTGAAAAACTGTTTTTT. It encodes CASSPLGGGAEKLFF.

This clone is judged medium-sized. The rearrangement links TRBV7-8 to TRBJ1-1, with D perhaps matching TRBD1 (5 bases). Germline V gene sequence: CDR1 SGHVS, CDR2 FQNEAQ. The CDR3 length is 16 residues. The ends were cut back, 1 base at V and 0 bases at J, with 12 bases in the middle. The CDR3 loop is CASSLGMEGLNTEAFF. CDR3 nucleotide sequence: TGTGCCAGCAGCTTAGGGATGGAGGGACTGAACACTGAAGCTTTCTTT. The complete variable domain, with remaining parts taken from reference TRBV7-8 and TRBJ1-1, reads GAGVSQSPRYKVAKRGQDVALRCDPISGHVSLFWYQQALGQGPEFLTYFQNEAQLDKSGLPSDRFFAERPEGSVSTLKIQRTQQEDSAVYLCASSLGMEGLNTEAFFGQGTRLTVV.

The rearrangement joins TRBV21-1 to TRBJ2-7; the D call of TRBD1 is as the table states it, not checked on the DNA. TRBV21-1 has pseudogene status. This CDR3 contains 18 residues. CDR3 amino acids: CASSGDRDSFFDPYEQYF. The CDR3 DNA follows: TGTGCCAGCAGCGGAGACCGAGACAGTTTCTTTGACCCCTACGAGCAGTACTTC.

This CDR3 is CASSSPGTGAGGNQPQHF. In DNA, the CDR3 is TGTGCCAGCAGCTCACCCGGAACAGGGGCCGGGGGCAATCAGCCCCAGCATTTT. The chain carries TRBV7-8 and TRBJ1-5; 7 nucleotides align to TRBD1. The CDR3 totals 18 residues. V gave up 4 bases and J gave up 2 bases; unmatched junction bases: 14. The V gene's germline CDR1 is SGHVS and CDR2 FQNEAQ.

The chain employs TRBV18 and TRBJ1-1, with 10 bases aligning to TRBD1. Trimming at V came to 1 base and at J to 6 bases, leaving 11 bases not matched to a gene. This CDR3 is 17 amino acids long. The germline CDR1 and CDR2 sequences are KGHSH and LQKENI. The CDR3 sequence: CASSPQGQGVFWAEAFF. As DNA, the CDR3 is TGTGCCAGCTCACCACAAGGACAGGGGGTTTTTTGGGCTGAAGCTTTCTTT. Together with reference TRBV18 and TRBJ1-1, the CDR3 gives the full variable domain: NAGVMQNPRHLVRRRGQEARLRCSPMKGHSHVYWYRQLPEEGLKFMVYLQKENIIDESGMPKERFSAEFPKEGPSILRIQQVVRGDSAAYFCASSPQGQGVFWAEAFFGQGTRLTVV.

The chain carries TRBV10-3 and TRBJ1-1; D gene unclear. Germline V lookup: CDR1 ENHRY, CDR2 SYGVKD. Trimming took 0 bases from V and 5 from J, leaving 16 bases between them. The CDR3 covers 16 residues. The CDR3 DNA reads as TGTGCCATCAGTGAGTCGACACTCACCTGGGAAACTGAAGCTTTCTTT. This encodes CAISESTLTWETEAFF.

The V and J genes are TRBV29-1 and TRBJ2-1; 16 nucleotides match TRBD2. The ends lost 7 bases at V and 2 bases at J; junction bases unmatched: 8. Germline V lookup: CDR1 SQVTM, CDR2 ANQGSEA. This CDR3 has 17 residues. The CDR3 reads CSAPGTSGGGAYNEQFF. CDR3 DNA sequence: TGCAGCGCCCCCGGGACTAGCGGGGGGGGCGCCTACAATGAGCAGTTCTTC.

The rearrangement links TRBV5-5 to TRBJ2-3; 10 bases are a match to TRBD2. Germline V gene lookup returns CDR1 SGHKS and CDR2 YYEKEE (reference sequence). Germline trimming cut 3 bases from V and 6 bases from J; bases unmatched to any gene: 7. The CDR3 sequence is 15 residues long. CDR3 region: CASSWGSGGADTQYF. In nucleotides, the CDR3 is TGTGCCAGCAGCTGGGGCAGCGGGGGGGCCGATACGCAGTATTTT.

The gene calls are TRBV7-9 and TRBJ2-7; no definite D call. The CDR3 has 14 amino acids. V was trimmed by 2 bases and J by 5 bases, leaving 13 bases between them. The germline CDR1 and CDR2 sequences are SEHNR and FQNEAQ (reference sequence). This CDR3 reads CASSLISGSDEQYF. The CDR3 nucleotides are TGTGCCAGCAGCTTAATTTCTGGGTCGGACGAGCAGTACTTC.

The rearrangement uses TRBV4-3 and TRBJ2-4; D gene ambiguous. This CDR3 spans 16 amino acids. Germline V gene data show CDR1 as LGHNA and CDR2 as YSLEER. V lost 1 base to trimming and J lost 0 bases, with 10 bases between them. The CDR3 nucleotides are TGCGCCAGCAGCCAAGTGCGAACTCTAGCCAAAAACATTCAGTACTTC. It is translated as CASSQVRTLAKNIQYF.

The CDR3 region is CASSLDRTYEQYF. The DNA of the CDR3 is TGCGCCAGCAGCTTGGACAGAACCTACGAGCAGTACTTC. The chain is built from TRBV5-1 and TRBJ2-7; D is unclear. Between the trimmed V and J ends, which lost 0 bases and 2 bases, there was a span of 6 bases. The length of the CDR3 is 13 residues. Looked up from germline, CDR1 is SGHRS and CDR2 is YFSETQ.

This chain joins TRBV7-6 and TRBJ2-3; TRBD2 agrees at 10 bases. The CDR3 contains 16 residues. From germline, CDR1 is SGHVS and CDR2 FNYEAQ. V shed 5 bases, J shed 2 bases, and the junction held 7 bases outside the gene matches. The CDR3 DNA is TGTGCCAGCAGCCATCCTAGCGGGGGTTACACAGATACGCAGTATTTT. Encoded protein: CASSHPSGGYTDTQYF.

This sequence joins TRBV7-6 and TRBJ2-7, with 7 bases that match TRBD2. Germline loops: CDR1 SGHVS, CDR2 FNYEAQ. The ends lost 4 bases at V and 5 bases at J; junction bases unmatched: 8. The CDR3 consists of 14 residues. CDR3 coding DNA: TGTGCCAGCAGCTCGCTAGCGGCCGGCGACGAGCAGTACTTC. Residues: CASSSLAAGDEQYF.

V is TRBV11-2 and J is TRBJ2-5; D could derive from TRBD1 or TRBD2 (5 bases each). The CDR3 sequence is 11 residues long. Per the germline V gene, CDR1 is SGHAT and CDR2 is FQNNGV. With 4 bases removed from V and 11 bases from J, the gap between germline ends came to 11 bases. This CDR3 is CASSWDGVQYF. Written as DNA, the CDR3 is TGTGCCAGCAGCTGGGACGGCGTTCAGTACTTC. Full variable domain (rest looked up from reference TRBV11-2 and TRBJ2-5): EAGVAQSPRYKIIEKRQSVAFWCNPISGHATLYWYQQILGQGPKLLIQFQNNGVVDDSQLPKDRFSAERLKGVDSTLKIQPAKLEDSAVYLCASSWDGVQYFGPGTRLLVL.

This clone came up once. The gene calls are TRBV5-6 and TRBJ2-4, with TRBD1 identical over 8 bases. J gave up 3 bases and V 5 bases, and 10 bases lay outside the gene matches. Germline CDR1 reads SGHDT; CDR2 reads YYEEEE. The CDR3 sequence is 16 residues long. This chain's CDR3 is CASRAGGAGIKNIQYF. In nucleotides, the CDR3 is TGTGCCAGCAGGGCAGGGGGCGCGGGGATCAAAAACATTCAGTACTTC.

The chain couples TRBV4-1 to TRBJ1-1, with D unresolved. This CDR3 spans 14 amino acids. Trimming removed 1 base at V and 2 bases at J, with 8 bases between. Germline lookup yields CDR1 MGHRA and CDR2 YSYEKL. CDR3 amino acids: CASSQVQTNTEAFF. The CDR3, as DNA: TGCGCCAGCAGCCAAGTACAGACAAACACTGAAGCTTTCTTT.

The chain links TRBV10-1 to TRBJ1-6; 7 bases are a match to TRBD1. CDR3 length: 13 amino acids. The V gene's germline CDR1 is WNHNN and CDR2 SYGVQD (reference sequence). J was trimmed by 10 bases and V by 6 bases; bases with no gene match: 6. The CDR3 DNA reads TGCGCCAGCAGGATCGACAGGGACTCACCCCTCCACTTT. It is translated as CASRIDRDSPLHF.